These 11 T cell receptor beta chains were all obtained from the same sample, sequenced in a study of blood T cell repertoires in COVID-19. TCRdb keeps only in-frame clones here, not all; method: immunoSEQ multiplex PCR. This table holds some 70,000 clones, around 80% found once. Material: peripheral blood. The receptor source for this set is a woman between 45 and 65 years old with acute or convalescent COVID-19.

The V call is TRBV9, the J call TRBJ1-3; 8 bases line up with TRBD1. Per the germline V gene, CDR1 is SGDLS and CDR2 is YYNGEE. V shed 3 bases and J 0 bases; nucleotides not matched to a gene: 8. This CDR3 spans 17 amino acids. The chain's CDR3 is CASSDYGQGHSGNTIYF. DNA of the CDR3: TGTGCCAGCAGCGATTACGGACAGGGCCACTCTGGAAACACCATATATTTT.

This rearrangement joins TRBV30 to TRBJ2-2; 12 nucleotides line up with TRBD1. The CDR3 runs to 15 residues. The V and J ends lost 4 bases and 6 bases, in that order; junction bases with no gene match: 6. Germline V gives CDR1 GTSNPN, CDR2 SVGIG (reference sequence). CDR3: CAWKNRDRGPGELFF. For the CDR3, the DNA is TGTGCCTGGAAGAACCGGGACAGGGGGCCCGGGGAGCTGTTTTTT.

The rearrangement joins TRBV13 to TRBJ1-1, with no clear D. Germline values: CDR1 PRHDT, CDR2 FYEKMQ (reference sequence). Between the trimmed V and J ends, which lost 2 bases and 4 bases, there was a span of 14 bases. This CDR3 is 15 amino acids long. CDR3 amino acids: CASSLRGVGLTEAFF. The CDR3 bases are TGTGCCAGCAGCTTACGGGGAGTTGGGCTCACTGAAGCTTTCTTT.

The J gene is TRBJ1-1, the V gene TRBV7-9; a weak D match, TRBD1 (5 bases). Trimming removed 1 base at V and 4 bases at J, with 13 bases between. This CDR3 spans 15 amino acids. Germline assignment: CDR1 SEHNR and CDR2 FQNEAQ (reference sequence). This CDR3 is CASSLVPGRSTEAFF. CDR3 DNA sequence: TGTGCCAGCAGCTTAGTTCCAGGGAGGAGCACTGAAGCTTTCTTT. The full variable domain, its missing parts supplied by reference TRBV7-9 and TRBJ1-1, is DTGVSQNPRHKITKRGQNVTFRCDPISEHNRLYWYRQTLGQGPEFLTYFQNEAQLEKSRLLSDRFSAERPKGSFSTLEIQRTEQGDSAMYLCASSLVPGRSTEAFFGQGTRLTVV.

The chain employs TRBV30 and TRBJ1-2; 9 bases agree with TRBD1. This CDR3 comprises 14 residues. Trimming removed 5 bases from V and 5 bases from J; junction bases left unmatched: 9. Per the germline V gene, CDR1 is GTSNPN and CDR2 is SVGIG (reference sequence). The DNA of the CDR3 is TGTGCCTGGCACCCCGGGACAGGGTATTATGGCTACACCTTC. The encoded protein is CAWHPGTGYYGYTF.

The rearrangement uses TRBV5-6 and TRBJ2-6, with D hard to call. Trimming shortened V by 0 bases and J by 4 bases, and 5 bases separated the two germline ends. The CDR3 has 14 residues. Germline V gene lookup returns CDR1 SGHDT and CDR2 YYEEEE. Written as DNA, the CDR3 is TGTGCCAGCAGCTTGGGCGGAGGGGCCAACGTCCTGACTTTC. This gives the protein CASSLGGGANVLTF.

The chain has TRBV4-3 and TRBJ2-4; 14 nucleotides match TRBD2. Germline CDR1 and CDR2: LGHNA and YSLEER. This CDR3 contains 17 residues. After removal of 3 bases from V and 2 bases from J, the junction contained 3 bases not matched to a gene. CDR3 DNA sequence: TGCGCCAGCAGCCAGGGACTAGCGGGAGCCTCCAAAAACATTCAGTACTTC. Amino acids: CASSQGLAGASKNIQYF.

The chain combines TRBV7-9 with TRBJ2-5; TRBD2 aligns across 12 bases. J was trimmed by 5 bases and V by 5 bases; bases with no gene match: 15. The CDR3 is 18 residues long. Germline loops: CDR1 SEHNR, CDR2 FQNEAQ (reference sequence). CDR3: CASSPSRASGRGQETQYF. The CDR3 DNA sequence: TGTGCCAGCAGCCCAAGTCGGGCTAGCGGGAGGGGGCAGGAGACCCAGTACTTC.

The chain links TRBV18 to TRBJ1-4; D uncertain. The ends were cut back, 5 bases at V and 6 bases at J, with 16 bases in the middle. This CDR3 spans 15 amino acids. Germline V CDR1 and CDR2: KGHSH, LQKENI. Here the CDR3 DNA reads TGTGCCAGCTCAAGAAATACCGCGGATGATGAAAAACTGTTTTTT. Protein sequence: CASSRNTADDEKLFF.

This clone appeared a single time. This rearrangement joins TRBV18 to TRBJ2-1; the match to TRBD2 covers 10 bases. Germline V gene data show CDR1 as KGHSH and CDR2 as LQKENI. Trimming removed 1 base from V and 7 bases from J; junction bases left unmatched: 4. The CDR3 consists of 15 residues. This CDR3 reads CASSPLGAGGNEQFF. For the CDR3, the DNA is TGTGCCAGCTCACCACTAGGAGCGGGAGGGAATGAGCAGTTCTTC.

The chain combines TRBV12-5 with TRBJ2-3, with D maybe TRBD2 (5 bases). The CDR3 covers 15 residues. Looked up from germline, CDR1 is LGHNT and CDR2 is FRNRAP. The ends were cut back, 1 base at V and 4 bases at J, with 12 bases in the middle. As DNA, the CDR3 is TGTGCTAGTGGTTTGGGATTACTAGGAGCAGATACGCAGTATTTT. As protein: CASGLGLLGADTQYF.